Listed here are 10 T cell receptor beta chains from one sample, sequenced in a study of blood T cell repertoires in COVID-19. Sequencing was performed with immunoSEQ multiplex PCR; in TCRdb, only in-frame clones are kept and a portion is missing. The table has 140,000 or so clones, 88% seen once. Specimen: peripheral blood. Every receptor here comes from a human donor with COVID-19, enrolled during active disease. The donor label of this sample is uncertain.

The chain has TRBV2 and TRBJ2-2, with a weak D call TRBD2 (5 bases). The CDR3 has 13 residues. V lost 6 bases to trimming and J lost 6 bases, with 11 bases between them. From germline, CDR1 is SNHLY and CDR2 FYNNEI. CDR3 coding DNA: TGTGCCAGCAGGGCGGACTGGGCCGGGGAGCTGTTTTTT. Residues: CASRADWAGELFF.

The rearrangement uses TRBV6-4 and TRBJ2-3, with D perhaps TRBD1 (6 bases). Germline CDR1 MRHNA, CDR2 SNTAGT. V lost 3 bases and J lost 4, with 14 bases in between. The CDR3 is 15 residues long. CDR3 protein: CASSEKPGAADTQYF. CDR3 in DNA: TGTGCCAGCAGTGAGAAGCCAGGGGCAGCAGATACGCAGTATTTT.

The CDR3 is CASNPTGSDTEAFF. CDR3 nucleotides: TGTGCCAGCAACCCAACAGGGTCGGACACTGAAGCTTTCTTT. The chain is built from TRBV7-9 and TRBJ1-1; maybe TRBD1 (6 bases). The V and J ends lost 7 bases and 3 bases respectively, with 15 bases between them. Germline CDR1 is SEHNR and CDR2 is FQNEAQ (reference sequence). This CDR3 has 14 residues.

The rearrangement uses TRBV4-1 and TRBJ1-6, with 7 bases lining up with TRBD1. The CDR3 totals 17 residues. The V segment lost 1 base and the J segment 7 bases; nucleotides outside the gene matches: 10. CDR1 and CDR2 (germline): MGHRA, YSYEKL. CDR3 loop: CASSQVVTGEVNSPLHF. The CDR3 coding sequence is TGCGCCAGCAGCCAAGTGGTAACAGGGGAGGTAAATTCACCCCTCCACTTT.

The chain employs TRBV4-2 and TRBJ1-5, with a possible D match to TRBD1 (6 bases). The V gene's germline CDR1 is LGHNA and CDR2 YNFKEQ. The ends were cut back, 0 bases at V and 5 bases at J, with 14 bases in the middle. CDR3 length equals 16 residues. In DNA form, the CDR3 reads TGTGCCAGCAGCCAAGATAGTGAACAGGGCCATCAGCCCCAGCATTTT. Translating gives CASSQDSEQGHQPQHF.

The J gene is TRBJ2-7, the V gene TRBV10-2; no clear D gene. V was cut by 2 bases and J by 5 bases, with 13 bases left in between. Germline CDR1 and CDR2: WSHSY and SAAADI. The CDR3 loop spans 14 amino acids. The CDR3 bases are TGCGCCAGCAGTGAGGGCCGAGGCTTGGACGAGCAGTACTTC. Protein product: CASSEGRGLDEQYF.

V gene TRBV14 combines with J gene TRBJ2-7, with D tentatively TRBD2 (5 bases). Trimming stripped 3 bases from V and 4 bases from J, with 13 bases between. The germline gives CDR1 SGHDN, CDR2 FVKESK. CDR3 length: 14 residues. The CDR3 is CASSHRAGGYEQYF. The CDR3 nucleotides read TGTGCCAGCAGCCATCGGGCCGGCGGGTACGAGCAGTACTTC.

This clone appeared once. This chain joins TRBV3-1 (or the pseudogene TRBV3-2) and TRBJ1-4; 7 positions match TRBD1. The CDR3 spans 17 residues. The V gene end was trimmed by 0 bases and the J gene end by 8 bases; junction bases not matched to a gene: 12. CDR1 is LGHDT and CDR2 is YNNKEL in the germline V gene (reference sequence). The CDR3: CASSQEWSGGILEKLFF. CDR3 in DNA: TGTGCCAGCAGCCAAGAGTGGTCAGGGGGGATTCTGGAAAAACTGTTTTTT.

V is TRBV6-5 and J is TRBJ2-2, with D maybe TRBD1 (6 bases). The CDR3 loop spans 14 amino acids. Trimming shortened V by 7 bases and J by 7 bases, and 16 bases separated the two germline ends. Germline loops: CDR1 MNHEY, CDR2 SVGAGI. CDR3 bases: TGTGCCAGCATTAAACAGGGTTCGGGCGGGGAGCTGTTTTTT. It translates to CASIKQGSGGELFF.

The chain has TRBV9 and TRBJ2-3, with 7 bases identical to TRBD1. This CDR3 has 13 residues. The germline V gene has CDR1 SGDLS and CDR2 YYNGEE. The V segment lost 4 bases and the J segment 6 bases; nucleotides outside the gene matches: 5. The CDR3 sequence: CASSNSRGDTQYF. In DNA, the CDR3 is TGTGCCAGCAGCAACTCCAGGGGGGATACGCAGTATTTT. The variable domain in full, with the rest retrieved from reference TRBV9 and TRBJ2-3, is DSGVTQTPKHLITATGQRVTLRCSPRSGDLSVYWYQQSLDQGLQFLIQYYNGEERAKGNILERFSAQQFPDLHSELNLSSLELGDSALYFCASSNSRGDTQYFGPGTRLTVL.